These 10 T cell receptor beta chains were sequenced from one sample in a study of PD-1 blockade in classical Hodgkin lymphoma. Relapse after autologous stem cell transplantation occurred in every patient, and brentuximab vedotin exposure varied. Produced via immunoSEQ multiplex PCR; TCRdb's table is partial and in-frame only. The repertoire holds 20,000 to 30,000 clones, with around 70% as singletons. The starting material was peripheral blood mononuclear cells (PBMCs), obtained at baseline. The receptor source for this set is a human donor with classical Hodgkin lymphoma.

This chain links TRBV27 with TRBJ2-3; 7 bases fit TRBD1. The CDR3 contains 14 residues. Germline CDR1 reads MNHEY; CDR2 reads SMNVEV (reference sequence). V gave up 2 bases and J gave up 6 bases; unmatched junction bases: 5. CDR3 sequence reads: CASSLGQGVDTQYF. The DNA of the CDR3 is TGTGCCAGCAGTTTAGGCCAGGGGGTTGATACGCAGTATTTT.

CDR3 sequence: CASSVQGAPSTDTQYF. In DNA, the CDR3 is TGTGCCAGCAGCGTCCAGGGGGCTCCTAGCACAGATACGCAGTATTTT. V is TRBV9 and J is TRBJ2-3, with TRBD1 matching 8 bases. CDR3 size: 16 residues. Trimming cost V 2 bases and J 0 bases; bases outside gene matches: 5. The germline CDR1 and CDR2 sequences are SGDLS and YYNGEE. Based on the CDR3 plus reference TRBV9 and TRBJ2-3, the full variable domain is DSGVTQTPKHLITATGQRVTLRCSPRSGDLSVYWYQQSLDQGLQFLIQYYNGEERAKGNILERFSAQQFPDLHSELNLSSLELGDSALYFCASSVQGAPSTDTQYFGPGTRLTVL.

The chain carries TRBV11-2 and TRBJ2-1; the match to TRBD2 covers 7 bases. This CDR3 has 15 residues. CDR1 is SGHAT, CDR2 FQNNGV, per germline. V gave up 5 bases and J gave up 2 bases; unmatched junction bases: 6. CDR3: CASSPAGTTYNEQFF. CDR3 sequence (DNA): TGTGCCAGCAGCCCCGCCGGGACTACCTACAATGAGCAGTTCTTC.

This clone was detected a few times. This chain uses TRBV5-6 with TRBJ1-1; no reliable D call. V gave up 1 base and J gave up 4 bases, with 11 bases separating them. The CDR3 extends over 14 amino acids. From germline, CDR1 is SGHDT and CDR2 YYEEEE. The CDR3 region is CASSLMFLGTEAFF. For the CDR3, the DNA is TGTGCCAGCAGCTTGATGTTTTTGGGCACTGAAGCTTTCTTT.

This chain links TRBV9 with TRBJ1-2; 8 bases are shared with TRBD1. The length of the CDR3 is 14 residues. The junction had 4 bases not matched to a gene; V was cut back by 1 base and J by 5 bases. Per the germline V gene, CDR1 is SGDLS and CDR2 is YYNGEE. The CDR3 nucleotides are TGTGCCAGCAGCGTATTTCGGACAGGGTATGGCTACACCTTC. Translated, it gives CASSVFRTGYGYTF. The full variable domain, with the rest looked up from reference TRBV9 and TRBJ1-2, is DSGVTQTPKHLITATGQRVTLRCSPRSGDLSVYWYQQSLDQGLQFLIQYYNGEERAKGNILERFSAQQFPDLHSELNLSSLELGDSALYFCASSVFRTGYGYTFGSGTRLTVV.

This sequence joins TRBV7-2 and TRBJ2-1; D may correspond to TRBD1 or TRBD2 (5 bases each). Trimming left V 3 bases short and J 7 bases short, with 7 bases between. The CDR3 covers 12 residues. Per the germline V gene, CDR1 is SGHTA and CDR2 is FQGNSA. CDR3 in amino acids: CASSFWGNEQFF. DNA of the CDR3: TGTGCCAGCAGCTTCTGGGGGAATGAGCAGTTCTTC.

V and J are TRBV7-2 and TRBJ2-3, with TRBD2 as a possible D gene (7 bases). CDR1 SGHTA and CDR2 FQGNSA come from the germline V gene. V gave up 1 base and J gave up 5 bases, with 10 bases separating them. The CDR3 totals 14 residues. The CDR3: CASSLGGGGDTQYF. The CDR3 DNA reads as TGTGCCAGCAGCTTAGGGGGAGGGGGAGATACGCAGTATTTT.

The chain carries TRBV6-5 and TRBJ1-1; D is ambiguous. This CDR3 is 15 amino acids long. Germline V gives CDR1 MNHEY, CDR2 SVGAGI. V was shortened by 2 bases and J by 4 bases, with 14 bases between the two germline ends. The CDR3 DNA is TGTGCCAGCAGTTACAGCGTTGCAGTCCTCACTGAAGCTTTCTTT. It encodes CASSYSVAVLTEAFF.

This chain joins TRBV19 and TRBJ1-2; no reliable D call. V was shortened by 7 bases and J by 4 bases, with 16 bases between the two germline ends. CDR3 length equals 14 residues. Germline V gene data show CDR1 as LNHDA and CDR2 as SQIVND (reference sequence). CDR3 protein: CASTQSLFSYGYTF. As DNA, the CDR3 is TGTGCCAGTACCCAGAGCCTTTTTAGCTATGGCTACACCTTC.

This clone was counted only a few times. This chain links TRBV7-2 with TRBJ2-7, with 8 positions matching TRBD2. Germline values: CDR1 SGHTA, CDR2 FQGNSA. The CDR3 loop spans 17 amino acids. V gave up 5 bases and J gave up 0 bases; unmatched junction bases: 12. CDR3 nucleotide sequence: TGTGCCAGCAGCCCTATCGGGGTAGCGGGGTCCTCCTACGAGCAGTACTTC. Translated, it gives CASSPIGVAGSSYEQYF.